These 5 T cell receptor beta chains were sequenced from one sample in a study of blood T cell repertoires in COVID-19. Clones were read by immunoSEQ multiplex PCR, and TCRdb kept only the in-frame ones, dropping some. The sample has fewer than 250,000 clones; roughly 83% are singletons. Sequenced material: PBMCs or T cells enriched from blood (not recorded which). These receptors were obtained from a woman aged 25 to 45 who had recovered from COVID-19.

This clone has only one observation. The chain joins TRBV5-1 to TRBJ2-6; D unresolved. Germline CDR1 reads SGHRS; CDR2 reads YFSETQ. This CDR3 has 19 amino acids. V was pared by 4 bases and J by 0 bases, with 20 bases between. The CDR3 DNA reads as TGCGCCAGCAGCCCCCTTACAGTGACGGTACGCTCTGGGGCCAACGTCCTGACTTTC. Translating it yields CASSPLTVTVRSGANVLTF.

Here the CDR3 reads CASALQGTPSYEQYF. The DNA for the CDR3 is TGTGCCAGCGCTCTCCAAGGGACACCTTCTTACGAGCAGTACTTC. The chain employs TRBV5-5 and TRBJ2-7; possibly TRBD1 for D (6 bases). Germline lookup yields CDR1 SGHKS and CDR2 YYEKEE (reference sequence). The CDR3 consists of 15 residues. Trimming removed 7 bases at V and 4 bases at J, with 21 bases between.

V usage is TRBV6-2 or TRBV6-3 and J usage is TRBJ1-6; no clear D gene. V was clipped by 2 bases and J by 7 bases, with 6 bases between them. Per the germline V gene, CDR1 is MNHEY and CDR2 is SVGEGT. The CDR3 has 13 amino acids. CDR3 residues: CASSYGPNSPLHF. The DNA for the CDR3 is TGTGCCAGCAGTTACGGCCCGAATTCACCCCTCCACTTT.

The chain is built from TRBV5-6 and TRBJ2-7; 9 bases are a match to TRBD2. CDR3 length: 17 residues. The V gene's germline CDR1 is SGHDT and CDR2 YYEEEE. J was trimmed by 5 bases and V by 1 base; bases with no gene match: 13. CDR3 nucleotides: TGTGCCAGCAGCTTGAGTAGCGGGGGTCAGGGGAGAGACGAGCAGTACGTC. It encodes CASSLSSGGQGRDEQYV.

The V and J genes are TRBV5-1 and TRBJ2-4; D is unclear. The germline V and J ends were trimmed by 0 bases and 7 bases, with 11 bases remaining between them. This CDR3 comprises 14 residues. Germline V gene data show CDR1 as SGHRS and CDR2 as YFSETQ. The CDR3 DNA reads TGCGCCAGCAGCTTGGAAGTTTCAGTGAACATTCAGTACTTC. This sequence encodes CASSLEVSVNIQYF.